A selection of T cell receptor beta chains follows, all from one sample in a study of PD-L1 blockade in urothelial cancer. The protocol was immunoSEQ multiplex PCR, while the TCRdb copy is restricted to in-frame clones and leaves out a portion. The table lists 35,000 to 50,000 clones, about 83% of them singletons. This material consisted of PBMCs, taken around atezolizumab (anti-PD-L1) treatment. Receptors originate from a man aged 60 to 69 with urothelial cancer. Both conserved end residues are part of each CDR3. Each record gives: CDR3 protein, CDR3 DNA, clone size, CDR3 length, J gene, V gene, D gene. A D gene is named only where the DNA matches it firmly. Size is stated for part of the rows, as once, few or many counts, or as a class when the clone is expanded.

CDR3 protein: CATSRGGGAYNEQFF
CDR3 DNA: TGTGCCACCAGCAGAGGAGGGGGGGCCTACAATGAGCAGTTCTTC
clone size: once
CDR3 length: 15
J gene: TRBJ2-1
V gene: TRBV15
D gene: .

CDR3 protein: CASSVGGTGQGHGYTF
CDR3 DNA: TGTGCCAGCAGCGTAGGAGGGACCGGACAGGGGCACGGCTACACCTTC
clone size: .
CDR3 length: 16
J gene: TRBJ1-2
V gene: TRBV9
D gene: TRBD1

CDR3 protein: CASSISRTGIGSGANVLTF
CDR3 DNA: TGTGCCAGTAGTATATCCAGGACAGGGATCGGCTCTGGGGCCAACGTCCTGACTTTC
clone size: .
CDR3 length: 19
J gene: TRBJ2-6
V gene: TRBV19
D gene: TRBD1

CDR3 protein: CAIRGRLSYEQYF
CDR3 DNA: TGTGCCATCAGGGGGAGACTTTCCTACGAGCAGTACTTC
clone size: .
CDR3 length: 13
J gene: TRBJ2-7
V gene: TRBV10-3
D gene: .

CDR3 protein: CASTLGQGWTGELFF
CDR3 DNA: TGCGCCAGCACCCTGGGACAGGGATGGACCGGGGAGCTGTTTTTT
clone size: once
CDR3 length: 15
J gene: TRBJ2-2
V gene: TRBV5-1
D gene: TRBD1

CDR3 protein: CASSPRTGNTGELFF
CDR3 DNA: TGTGCCAGCAGCCCGCGGACAGGGAACACCGGGGAGCTGTTTTTT
clone size: .
CDR3 length: 15
J gene: TRBJ2-2
V gene: TRBV11-3
D gene: TRBD1

CDR3 protein: CASSLGQGGDYGYTF
CDR3 DNA: TGTGCCAGCAGCCTCGGACAGGGAGGGGACTATGGCTACACCTTC
clone size: .
CDR3 length: 15
J gene: TRBJ1-2
V gene: TRBV28
D gene: TRBD1

CDR3 protein: CASSLISLDPYSGNTIYF
CDR3 DNA: TGTGCCAGCAGTTTAATCTCCCTAGACCCTTACTCTGGAAACACCATATATTTT
clone size: .
CDR3 length: 18
J gene: TRBJ1-3
V gene: TRBV28
D gene: .

CDR3 protein: CASSKRRASSYEQYF
CDR3 DNA: TGTGCCAGCAGCAAGCGCAGGGCCAGCTCCTACGAGCAGTACTTC
clone size: .
CDR3 length: 15
J gene: TRBJ2-7
V gene: TRBV28
D gene: .

CDR3 protein: CASGALSYNSPLHF
CDR3 DNA: TGTGCCAGCGGGGCCCTCTCCTATAATTCACCCCTCCACTTT
clone size: .
CDR3 length: 14
J gene: TRBJ1-6
V gene: TRBV27
D gene: .

CDR3 protein: CSAAPRAEAFF
CDR3 DNA: TGCAGTGCTGCCCCGAGAGCTGAAGCTTTCTTT
clone size: .
CDR3 length: 11
J gene: TRBJ1-1
V gene: TRBV20-1
D gene: .

CDR3 protein: CAWRLTPGQGTGYTF
CDR3 DNA: TGTGCCTGGAGACTTACACCGGGACAGGGGACTGGCTACACCTTC
clone size: .
CDR3 length: 15
J gene: TRBJ1-2
V gene: TRBV30
D gene: TRBD1

CDR3 protein: CASSEFLGQGHSVQYF
CDR3 DNA: TGTGCCAGCAGTGAATTTTTGGGACAGGGGCATTCGGTTCAGTACTTC
clone size: .
CDR3 length: 16
J gene: TRBJ2-4
V gene: TRBV25-1
D gene: TRBD1

CDR3 protein: CASRGSGQGGTNYGYTF
CDR3 DNA: TGTGCCAGCAGGGGATCGGGCCAGGGCGGGACTAACTATGGCTACACCTTC
clone size: .
CDR3 length: 17
J gene: TRBJ1-2
V gene: TRBV28
D gene: .

CDR3 protein: CASSVMDRVQSGNTIYF
CDR3 DNA: TGTGCCAGCAGCGTCATGGACAGGGTCCAGTCTGGAAACACCATATATTTT
clone size: .
CDR3 length: 17
J gene: TRBJ1-3
V gene: TRBV9
D gene: TRBD1

CDR3 protein: CASSLGGYYEQYF
CDR3 DNA: TGTGCCAGCAGCTTGGGGGGTTACTACGAGCAGTACTTC
clone size: .
CDR3 length: 13
J gene: TRBJ2-7
V gene: TRBV7-2
D gene: .

CDR3 protein: CASSSDRNSPLHF
CDR3 DNA: TGTGCCAGCAGTTCTGACAGAAATTCACCCCTCCACTTT
clone size: .
CDR3 length: 13
J gene: TRBJ1-6
V gene: TRBV7-2
D gene: .

CDR3 protein: CASRRGQETQYF
CDR3 DNA: TGTGCCAGCCGCAGGGGCCAAGAGACCCAGTACTTC
clone size: .
CDR3 length: 12
J gene: TRBJ2-5
V gene: TRBV2
D gene: .

CDR3 protein: CASRGGGTDTQYF
CDR3 DNA: TGTGCCAGCCGGGGCGGGGGTACAGATACGCAGTATTTT
clone size: once
CDR3 length: 13
J gene: TRBJ2-3
V gene: TRBV6-5
D gene: TRBD2

CDR3 protein: CASTETGGQPQHF
CDR3 DNA: TGTGCCAGTACGGAGACAGGGGGGCAGCCCCAGCATTTT
clone size: .
CDR3 length: 13
J gene: TRBJ1-5
V gene: TRBV19
D gene: TRBD1

CDR3 protein: CASSLPWTGYGYTF
CDR3 DNA: TGTGCCAGCAGTTTACCCTGGACAGGCTATGGCTACACCTTC
clone size: .
CDR3 length: 14
J gene: TRBJ1-2
V gene: TRBV27
D gene: TRBD1

CDR3 protein: CASSFSGGTYNEQFF
CDR3 DNA: TGTGCCAGCAGCTTTAGCGGGGGCACGTACAATGAGCAGTTCTTC
clone size: .
CDR3 length: 15
J gene: TRBJ2-1
V gene: TRBV7-6
D gene: TRBD2

CDR3 protein: CASSPERGAYNEQFF
CDR3 DNA: TGTGCCAGCTCACCGGAGCGGGGAGCCTACAATGAGCAGTTCTTC
clone size: .
CDR3 length: 15
J gene: TRBJ2-1
V gene: TRBV18
D gene: TRBD2

CDR3 protein: CASSPPGTGDYGYTF
CDR3 DNA: TGTGCCAGCAGCCCGCCCGGCACAGGGGATTATGGCTACACCTTC
clone size: .
CDR3 length: 15
J gene: TRBJ1-2
V gene: TRBV5-4
D gene: TRBD1

CDR3 protein: CASSFPSTEGQPQHF
CDR3 DNA: TGTGCCAGCAGTTTCCCCTCGACGGAGGGCCAGCCCCAGCATTTT
clone size: .
CDR3 length: 15
J gene: TRBJ1-5
V gene: TRBV28
D gene: .

CDR3 protein: CASSKGLAGNTDTQYF
CDR3 DNA: TGCGCCAGCTCAAAAGGGCTAGCGGGGAATACAGATACGCAGTATTTT
clone size: once
CDR3 length: 16
J gene: TRBJ2-3
V gene: TRBV10-1
D gene: TRBD2

CDR3 protein: CASSSGDRGYEQYF
CDR3 DNA: TGCGCCAGCAGCTCGGGGGACAGGGGATACGAGCAGTACTTC
clone size: .
CDR3 length: 14
J gene: TRBJ2-7
V gene: TRBV5-1
D gene: TRBD1

CDR3 protein: CASSEAGTVNYNEQFF
CDR3 DNA: TGTGCCAGCAGTGAAGCCGGGACAGTGAACTACAATGAGCAGTTCTTC
clone size: .
CDR3 length: 16
J gene: TRBJ2-1
V gene: TRBV6-1
D gene: TRBD1

CDR3 protein: CASSESGGGAETQYF
CDR3 DNA: TGTGCCAGCAGTGAATCGGGCGGGGGGGCGGAGACCCAGTACTTC
clone size: .
CDR3 length: 15
J gene: TRBJ2-5
V gene: TRBV25-1
D gene: TRBD2

CDR3 protein: CASSSTQGYEQYF
CDR3 DNA: TGTGCCAGCAGCTCGACTCAGGGCTACGAGCAGTACTTC
clone size: few
CDR3 length: 13
J gene: TRBJ2-7
V gene: TRBV7-8
D gene: .

CDR3 protein: CASSQDAGANNQPQHF
CDR3 DNA: TGCGCCAGCAGCCAAGATGCGGGGGCAAACAATCAGCCCCAGCATTTT
clone size: .
CDR3 length: 16
J gene: TRBJ1-5
V gene: TRBV4-1
D gene: .

CDR3 protein: CASSPGEATEAFF
CDR3 DNA: TGCGCCAGCAGCCCTGGGGAGGCCACTGAAGCTTTCTTT
clone size: .
CDR3 length: 13
J gene: TRBJ1-1
V gene: TRBV5-1
D gene: .

CDR3 protein: CASSILAAEGTEAFF
CDR3 DNA: TGTGCCAGTAGTATCCTTGCCGCAGAGGGCACTGAAGCTTTCTTT
clone size: few
CDR3 length: 15
J gene: TRBJ1-1
V gene: TRBV19
D gene: .

CDR3 protein: CASSSLAGYTDTQYF
CDR3 DNA: TGTGCCAGTAGTTCACTAGCGGGGTACACAGATACGCAGTATTTT
clone size: .
CDR3 length: 15
J gene: TRBJ2-3
V gene: TRBV19
D gene: TRBD2

CDR3 protein: CAGDSGENEKLFF
CDR3 DNA: TGTGCCGGGGACTCAGGAGAGAATGAAAAACTGTTTTTT
clone size: .
CDR3 length: 13
J gene: TRBJ1-4
V gene: TRBV23-1
D gene: .

CDR3 protein: CAGSPSGGEGNEQFF
CDR3 DNA: TGTGCCGGCAGTCCTAGCGGGGGGGAGGGGAATGAGCAGTTCTTC
clone size: once
CDR3 length: 15
J gene: TRBJ2-1
V gene: TRBV6-6
D gene: TRBD2

CDR3 protein: CASSFGDRQYNEQFF
CDR3 DNA: TGCGCCAGCAGCTTCGGGGACAGACAGTACAATGAGCAGTTCTTC
clone size: .
CDR3 length: 15
J gene: TRBJ2-1
V gene: TRBV5-1
D gene: TRBD1

CDR3 protein: CASSRQGEGGELFF
CDR3 DNA: TGTGCCAGCAGCCGACAGGGAGAAGGCGGGGAGCTGTTTTTT
clone size: .
CDR3 length: 14
J gene: TRBJ2-2
V gene: TRBV7-2
D gene: TRBD1

CDR3 protein: CASSPPEGETQYF
CDR3 DNA: TGTGCCAGCTCACCCCCGGAGGGCGAGACCCAGTACTTC
clone size: .
CDR3 length: 13
J gene: TRBJ2-5
V gene: TRBV18
D gene: .

CDR3 protein: CASSEEVAGGNEQFF
CDR3 DNA: TGCGCCAGCAGTGAGGAGGTAGCGGGGGGCAATGAGCAGTTCTTC
clone size: once
CDR3 length: 15
J gene: TRBJ2-1
V gene: TRBV10-1
D gene: TRBD2

CDR3 protein: CSVEAPDQETQYF
CDR3 DNA: TGCAGCGTTGAAGCTCCAGACCAAGAGACCCAGTACTTC
clone size: .
CDR3 length: 13
J gene: TRBJ2-5
V gene: TRBV29-1
D gene: .

CDR3 protein: CASSWTGGGEAFF
CDR3 DNA: TGTGCCAGCAGTTGGACAGGGGGTGGTGAAGCTTTCTTT
clone size: .
CDR3 length: 13
J gene: TRBJ1-1
V gene: TRBV6-4
D gene: TRBD1

CDR3 protein: CASSQAPRAEAFF
CDR3 DNA: TGTGCCAGCAGTCAGGCCCCGAGGGCTGAAGCTTTCTTT
clone size: .
CDR3 length: 13
J gene: TRBJ1-1
V gene: TRBV2
D gene: .

CDR3 protein: CATGTRGLNIQYF
CDR3 DNA: TGTGCCACTGGCACCAGGGGGCTAAACATTCAGTACTTC
clone size: once
CDR3 length: 13
J gene: TRBJ2-4
V gene: TRBV15
D gene: TRBD1

CDR3 protein: CATSRPAGTGELFF
CDR3 DNA: TGTGCCACCAGCAGGCCGGCGGGGACCGGGGAGCTGTTTTTT
clone size: .
CDR3 length: 14
J gene: TRBJ2-2
V gene: TRBV15
D gene: .

CDR3 protein: CASSLNSRELFF
CDR3 DNA: TGTGCCAGCAGCTTGAACAGTCGGGAGCTGTTTTTT
clone size: .
CDR3 length: 12
J gene: TRBJ2-2
V gene: TRBV7-6
D gene: .

CDR3 protein: CASSHRDSVYGYTF
CDR3 DNA: TGTGCCAGCAGTCATCGGGACAGCGTCTATGGCTACACCTTC
clone size: .
CDR3 length: 14
J gene: TRBJ1-2
V gene: TRBV27
D gene: TRBD1

CDR3 protein: CASSTTGDGTEAFF
CDR3 DNA: TGTGCCAGTAGTACCACAGGGGATGGGACTGAAGCTTTCTTT
clone size: once
CDR3 length: 14
J gene: TRBJ1-1
V gene: TRBV19
D gene: TRBD1

CDR3 protein: CASSLGRTSGGSDTQYF
CDR3 DNA: TGTGCCAGCAGCTTAGGACGGACTAGCGGGGGGTCAGATACGCAGTATTTT
clone size: .
CDR3 length: 17
J gene: TRBJ2-3
V gene: TRBV7-8
D gene: TRBD2

CDR3 protein: CASSQDVVSSGGSNTGELFF
CDR3 DNA: TGTGCCAGCAGCCAAGATGTAGTCTCGAGCGGGGGGAGTAACACCGGGGAGCTGTTTTTT
clone size: .
CDR3 length: 20
J gene: TRBJ2-2
V gene: TRBV4-2
D gene: TRBD2

CDR3 protein: CASSPGQGRSFGYEQYF
CDR3 DNA: TGCGCCAGCAGCCCGGGACAGGGTAGGAGTTTCGGCTACGAGCAGTACTTC
clone size: .
CDR3 length: 17
J gene: TRBJ2-7
V gene: TRBV5-1
D gene: TRBD1